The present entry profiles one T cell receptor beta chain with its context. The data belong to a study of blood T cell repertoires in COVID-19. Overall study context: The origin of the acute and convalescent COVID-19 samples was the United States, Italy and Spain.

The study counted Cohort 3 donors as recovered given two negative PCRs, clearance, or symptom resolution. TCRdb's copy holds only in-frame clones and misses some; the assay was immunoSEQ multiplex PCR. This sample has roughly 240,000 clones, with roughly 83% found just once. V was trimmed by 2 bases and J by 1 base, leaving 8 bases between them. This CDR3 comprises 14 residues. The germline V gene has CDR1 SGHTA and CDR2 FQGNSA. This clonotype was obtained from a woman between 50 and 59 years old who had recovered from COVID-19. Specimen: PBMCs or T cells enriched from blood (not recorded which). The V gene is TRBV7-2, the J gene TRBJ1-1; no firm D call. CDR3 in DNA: TGTGCCAGCAGCTTAAGACACAGGAACACTGAAGCTTTCTTT. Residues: CASSLRHRNTEAFF.